This T cell receptor (beta chain) was recorded in a study of OX40 agonist ivuxolimab in advanced cancers. About the study: Mean age 60 years, range roughly 23 to 79; approximately 83% male. In three patients, partial responses were observed, one with hepatocellular carcinoma and two with cutaneous melanoma.

Assay: immunoSEQ multiplex PCR; the TCRdb copy retains only in-frame clones and omits some. The data contain 42,000 or so clones, approximately 90% of them seen just once; the ten biggest clones take up about 4.7%. CDR3 length: 15 residues. Trimming took 3 bases from V and 2 from J, leaving 13 bases between them. Germline V CDR1 and CDR2: KGHSH, LQKENI. This chain uses TRBV18 with TRBJ2-5; D unclear. The input for sequencing was CD4+ or CD8+ T cells sorted from blood, taken in a trial of the OX40 agonist ivuxolimab. The sequence was obtained from an adult with an advanced solid tumor such as melanoma, head and neck, liver or kidney cancer. For the CDR3, the DNA is TGTGCCAGCTCACCGATAGCCATAACTCAAGAGACCCAGTACTTC. Protein product: CASSPIAITQETQYF.